Presented here are 26 T cell receptor beta chains from one specimen sequenced in a study of blood T cell repertoires in COVID-19 (TCRdb year 2020). Library construction relied on the immunoSEQ multiplex PCR assay. TCRdb took this table from immuneACCESS and kept in-frame rearrangements with V and J called. Such tables lack part of the clones; where checked against another copy, unresolved V genes explain under half of the gap, and the rest is unexplained. The sample yields about 340,000 clones; around 80% were counted once. Together, the top ten hold just under 3% of the sample. Input material: peripheral blood. The receptors come from a man younger than 40 with active or convalescent COVID-19.

This clone was observed a single time. V usage is TRBV6-1 and J usage is TRBJ2-5; the match to TRBD2 covers 7 bases. The CDR3 contains 15 residues. Germline assignment: CDR1 MNHNS and CDR2 SASEGT. Unmatched junction bases numbered 6, after V lost 1 base and J lost 4 bases. The CDR3 nucleotides read TGTGCCAGCAGTGAAGGGGAGGGCCTCCCAGAGACCCAGTACTTC. Protein sequence: CASSEGEGLPETQYF.

This clone was seen a few times. The chain is built from TRBV2 and TRBJ2-1, with D possibly matching TRBD2 (6 bases). Germline V gene sequence: CDR1 SNHLY, CDR2 FYNNEI. This CDR3 has 16 residues. V was trimmed by 0 bases and J by 1 base, leaving 10 bases between them. CDR3 in DNA: TGTGCCAGCAGTGAAGCAGGTGCGGGATCCTACAATGAGCAGTTCTTC. Protein product: CASSEAGAGSYNEQFF.

The gene calls are TRBV29-1 and TRBJ1-2; D gene unclear. CDR1 is SQVTM, CDR2 ANQGSEA, per germline. This CDR3 has 12 residues. The germline V and J ends were trimmed by 6 bases and 8 bases, with 16 bases remaining between them. The CDR3 loop is CSVQTNVEGYTF. DNA for the CDR3: TGCAGCGTGCAGACTAATGTGGAAGGCTACACCTTC.

The chain joins TRBV9 to TRBJ1-2; D is possibly TRBD1 (6 bases). CDR1 is SGDLS and CDR2 is YYNGEE in the germline V gene. Trimming took off 0 bases at V and 5 bases at J, with 8 bases between the two ends. The CDR3 runs to 13 residues. The CDR3 DNA is TGTGCCAGCAGCGTAGAAGGACAGTATGGCTACACCTTC. It codes for CASSVEGQYGYTF.

Concerning this clone: The same CDR3 arises from other DNA sequences in this sample as well. This chain joins TRBV11-2 and TRBJ1-2, with D perhaps matching TRBD1 (6 bases). The germline V and J ends were trimmed by 5 bases and 7 bases, with 20 bases remaining between them. The CDR3 spans 15 residues. CDR1 SGHAT and CDR2 FQNNGV come from the germline V gene. CDR3 protein: CASSLGRGGSSGYTF. The CDR3, as DNA: TGTGCCAGCAGCCTGGGAAGGGGGGGGTCTTCTGGCTACACCTTC.

The V call is TRBV6-1, the J call TRBJ1-4; 7 nucleotides agree with TRBD1. CDR1 is MNHNS and CDR2 is SASEGT in the germline V gene. V gave up 3 bases and J gave up 6 bases; unmatched junction bases: 22. The CDR3 consists of 20 residues. CDR3: CASSDPTGTARGDIDEKLFF. The CDR3 DNA follows: TGTGCCAGCAGTGATCCTACTGGGACAGCCCGCGGGGATATCGATGAAAAACTGTTTTTT.

The gene calls are TRBV3-1 (or the pseudogene TRBV3-2) and TRBJ2-7; D may be TRBD1 (5 bases). CDR1 is LGHDT and CDR2 is YNNKEL in the germline V gene (reference sequence). The CDR3 contains 11 residues. The germline V and J ends were trimmed by 6 bases and 5 bases, with 8 bases remaining between them. The CDR3 is CASSIGDEQYF. DNA for the CDR3: TGTGCCAGCAGTATAGGGGACGAGCAGTACTTC.

With regard to this clone: This sample includes further DNA sequences coding for the same CDR3. The DNA for the CDR3 is TGCGCCAGCAGCCAAGGGACAGGGCGCTCCTACGAGCAGTACTTC. This gives the protein CASSQGTGRSYEQYF. The chain recombines TRBV4-3 with TRBJ2-7, with 8 bases that match TRBD1. Germline V gene lookup returns CDR1 LGHNA and CDR2 YSLEER. The trim removed 1 base at V and 0 bases at J, leaving 2 bases unmatched. This CDR3 is 15 amino acids long.

The rearrangement links TRBV6-2 or TRBV6-3 to TRBJ2-7; D is undetermined. V was pared by 6 bases and J by 3 bases, with 6 bases between. The CDR3 is made up of 11 amino acids. Germline CDR1 is MNHEY and CDR2 is SVGEGT. CDR3 bases: TGTGCCAGCAGCTTACACTACGAGCAGTACTTC. Amino acids: CASSLHYEQYF.

The V gene is TRBV6-5, the J gene TRBJ2-7, with D possibly matching TRBD1 (6 bases). The V gene's germline CDR1 is MNHEY and CDR2 SVGAGI. Between the trimmed V and J ends, which lost 2 bases and 6 bases, there was a span of 8 bases. CDR3 length: 12 residues. CDR3 region: CASSYVRGEQYF. In DNA form, the CDR3 reads TGTGCCAGCAGTTACGTCAGGGGCGAGCAGTACTTC.

The chain employs TRBV13 and TRBJ2-1, with 10 positions matching TRBD2. The CDR3 has 17 residues. V lost 0 bases to trimming and J lost 4 bases; unmatched junction nucleotides: 6. Germline assignment: CDR1 PRHDT and CDR2 FYEKMQ (reference sequence). The CDR3 DNA sequence: TGTGCCAGCAGCTTAGGTCCCGGGACTAGCGATTACAATGAGCAGTTCTTC. This sequence encodes CASSLGPGTSDYNEQFF.

The chain uses TRBV19 and TRBJ1-2, with TRBD1 identical over 8 bases. The CDR3 loop spans 14 amino acids. In germline, CDR1 is LNHDA, CDR2 SQIVND (reference sequence). The trim removed 5 bases at V and 4 bases at J, leaving 6 bases unmatched. DNA for the CDR3: TGTGCCAGTAGTGTCGGACAGGGCCCCTATGGCTACACCTTC. Translated, it gives CASSVGQGPYGYTF.

The chain is built from TRBV29-1 and TRBJ2-1; 7 bases are shared with TRBD2. The CDR3 length is 14 residues. Germline CDR1 is SQVTM and CDR2 is ANQGSEA. After removal of 6 bases from V and 2 bases from J, the junction contained 7 bases not matched to a gene. CDR3 protein: CSVAVLATYNEQFF. The DNA of the CDR3 is TGCAGCGTCGCCGTACTAGCGACCTACAATGAGCAGTTCTTC.

The chain employs TRBV6-1 and TRBJ2-7, with a possible D match to TRBD2 (5 bases). The CDR3 has 14 residues. V lost 2 bases and J 12 bases, leaving 20 bases between the germline ends. CDR1 MNHNS and CDR2 SASEGT come from the germline V gene. The CDR3 loop reads CASSESTDLGGRYF. CDR3 sequence (DNA): TGTGCCAGCAGTGAATCGACGGACCTCGGAGGACGGTACTTC.

The chain joins TRBV6-5 to TRBJ2-1; the D gene is possibly TRBD2 (7 bases). CDR1 and CDR2 (germline): MNHEY, SVGAGI. Trimming cost V 11 bases and J 9 bases, with 20 bases left between them. The CDR3 length is 13 residues. CDR3 in amino acids: CAEGGLSLSEQFF. As DNA, the CDR3 is TGTGCCGAGGGGGGACTAAGTTTGTCTGAGCAGTTCTTC.

V usage is TRBV19 and J usage is TRBJ1-6, with 7 positions matching TRBD1. Per the germline V gene, CDR1 is LNHDA and CDR2 is SQIVND (reference sequence). This CDR3 region has 14 residues. V trimming: 2 bases; J trimming: 10 bases; junction bases outside the gene matches: 5. CDR3 loop: CASSIKTGNSPLHF. DNA of the CDR3: TGTGCCAGTAGTATAAAGACAGGGAACTCACCCCTCCACTTT.

The chain carries TRBV7-5 and TRBJ2-7; TRBD2, the D gene given by the table, was not confirmed from the DNA. TRBV7-5 is noted as a pseudogene. This CDR3 is built from 14 residues. This CDR3 is CVRTFRGGSYEQYF. The CDR3 region has the DNA TGTGTCAGAACCTTCCGCGGGGGTTCCTACGAGCAGTACTTC.

In DNA form, the CDR3 reads TGTGCCAGCAGCTTAGGAGGGACTCCGCATGGCTACACCTTC. Amino acid sequence: CASSLGGTPHGYTF. The genes are TRBV7-8 and TRBJ1-2; perhaps TRBD1 as D (5 bases). The ends were cut back, 1 base at V and 6 bases at J, with 12 bases in the middle. The germline V gene encodes CDR1 SGHVS and CDR2 FQNEAQ. CDR3 length: 14 residues.

This chain connects TRBV7-3 to TRBJ2-2; no firm D call. Germline CDR1 reads SGHTA; CDR2 reads FQGTGA. This CDR3 has 12 amino acids. Trimming stripped 7 bases from V and 6 bases from J, with 9 bases between. The CDR3 loop is CASTNRAGELFF. The DNA of the CDR3 is TGTGCCAGCACCAACCGGGCCGGGGAGCTGTTTTTT.

CDR3 sequence (DNA): TGTGCCAGCCGTTGGGGACACAACGAGAACACTGAAGCTTTCTTT. It specifies CASRWGHNENTEAFF. The chain combines TRBV6-5 with TRBJ1-1; tentative D call: TRBD1 (6 bases). Germline V gene lookup returns CDR1 MNHEY and CDR2 SVGAGI. The CDR3 extends over 15 amino acids. V was shortened by 8 bases and J by 1 base, with 17 bases between the two germline ends.

The chain is built from TRBV5-1 and TRBJ1-5; D gene unclear. CDR3 length: 13 residues. Trimming left V 1 base short and J 4 bases short, with 6 bases between. Germline CDR1 reads SGHRS; CDR2 reads YFSETQ. The CDR3 sequence is CASSLKPNQPQHF. Written as DNA, the CDR3 is TGCGCCAGCAGCTTGAAGCCTAATCAGCCCCAGCATTTT. Complete variable domain (other parts from reference TRBV5-1 and TRBJ1-5): KAGVTQTPRYLIKTRGQQVTLSCSPISGHRSVSWYQQTPGQGLQFLFEYFSETQRNKGNFPGRFSGRQFSNSRSEMNVSTLELGDSALYLCASSLKPNQPQHFGDGTRLSIL.

The gene calls are TRBV5-6 and TRBJ1-6, with 8 bases identical to TRBD1. V lost 1 base and J lost 7; bases outside the gene matches: 4. The CDR3 spans 15 residues. Germline V gene data show CDR1 as SGHDT and CDR2 as YYEEEE. The CDR3 DNA sequence: TGTGCCAGCAGCTTGTCCGGGACAGGAAATTCACCCCTCCACTTT. It encodes CASSLSGTGNSPLHF.

V is TRBV30 and J is TRBJ2-5; D not resolved. This CDR3 has 13 residues. V gave up 2 bases and J gave up 5 bases, with 12 bases separating them. Germline CDR1 reads GTSNPN; CDR2 reads SVGIG (reference sequence). Here the CDR3 DNA reads TGTGCCTGGAGTTATCCCCCGAGGGAGACCCAGTACTTC. It codes for CAWSYPPRETQYF.

This chain links TRBV7-9 with TRBJ1-6; no clear D gene. The CDR3 sequence is 12 residues long. The V gene's germline CDR1 is SEHNR and CDR2 FQNEAQ (reference sequence). Trimming removed 3 bases from V and 9 bases from J, with 6 bases in between. CDR3 nucleotides: TGTGCCAGCAGCTTTGGCGGTTCACCCCTCCACTTT. This translates into CASSFGGSPLHF.

V usage is TRBV6-5 and J usage is TRBJ1-5; 11 nucleotides align to TRBD1. J lost 6 bases, V lost 9 bases, and 10 bases had no gene match. Germline loops: CDR1 MNHEY, CDR2 SVGAGI. The CDR3 covers 15 residues. DNA of the CDR3: TGTGCCAGTACTGAGGGGACAGGGGGTTTTCAGCCCCAGCATTTT. It encodes CASTEGTGGFQPQHF.

The chain recombines TRBV30 with TRBJ1-4; no firm D call. With 0 bases removed from V and 5 bases from J, the gap between germline ends came to 7 bases. Germline-derived CDR1 and CDR2 are GTSNPN and SVGIG (reference sequence). The CDR3 spans 13 residues. The CDR3 region is CAWSVLGNEKLFF. The CDR3 nucleotides are TGTGCCTGGAGTGTACTCGGGAATGAAAAACTGTTTTTT.